The 30 T cell receptor beta chains listed next were all sequenced from one sample in a study of blood T cell repertoires in COVID-19. This table comes from immunoSEQ multiplex PCR, and its TCRdb copy is limited to in-frame clones, with some not included. Of 200,000 to 250,000 clones in the sample, about 81% were seen once. What was sequenced was peripheral blood. The receptor source for this set is a woman in her 70s with COVID-19, enrolled during active disease.

The chain joins TRBV29-1 to TRBJ2-1; the D gene is possibly TRBD2 (7 bases). This CDR3 has 14 amino acids. V was pared by 7 bases and J by 5 bases, with 18 bases between. Germline V gene lookup returns CDR1 SQVTM and CDR2 ANQGSEA. The DNA of the CDR3 is TGCAGCGCCCAAAGGGGGGGGGCTGACAATGAGCAGTTCTTC. This codes for CSAQRGGADNEQFF.

The CDR3 bases are TGTGCCAGCAGCCACCCGAAGGGTAGCGGGAGAATGAATGAGCAGTTCTTC. Protein product: CASSHPKGSGRMNEQFF. V gene TRBV3-1 (or the pseudogene TRBV3-2) combines with J gene TRBJ2-1; 9 bases map to TRBD2. The V gene's germline CDR1 is LGHDT and CDR2 YNNKEL (reference sequence). The CDR3 contains 17 residues. V was clipped by 3 bases and J by 7 bases; unmatched bases: 13.

The chain links TRBV6-2 or TRBV6-3 to TRBJ2-3; tentative D call: TRBD2 (6 bases). The germline gives CDR1 MNHEY, CDR2 SVGEGT. CDR3 size: 12 residues. V was shortened by 4 bases and J by 7 bases, with 9 bases between the two germline ends. This CDR3 is CASSSGGNTQYF. CDR3 in DNA: TGTGCCAGCAGTTCGGGCGGGAATACGCAGTATTTT.

The genes are TRBV7-2 and TRBJ2-3; unclear D gene. Looked up from germline, CDR1 is SGHTA and CDR2 is FQGNSA. Trimming shortened V by 3 bases and J by 3 bases, and 10 bases separated the two germline ends. This CDR3 region has 14 residues. CDR3 residues: CASSFGQSTDTQYF. The CDR3 nucleotides read TGTGCCAGCAGCTTTGGGCAATCAACAGATACGCAGTATTTT.

This chain uses TRBV19 with TRBJ2-3; 7 bases are a match to TRBD2. The CDR3 covers 16 residues. J was trimmed by 3 bases and V by 3 bases; bases with no gene match: 9. Germline CDR1 is LNHDA and CDR2 is SQIVND (reference sequence). This chain's CDR3 is CASSIKLTSETDTQYF. Written as DNA, the CDR3 is TGTGCCAGTAGTATCAAACTCACTAGCGAGACAGATACGCAGTATTTT.

CDR3 nucleotides: TGCGCCAGCAGCCAAGATAGGGGACAGGGGGACTATGGCTACACCTTC. Amino acid sequence: CASSQDRGQGDYGYTF. The chain uses TRBV4-1 and TRBJ1-2, with 11 bases that match TRBD1. The length of the CDR3 is 16 residues. Germline CDR1 MGHRA, CDR2 YSYEKL. V lost 0 bases, J lost 3 bases, and 3 bases stayed unmatched.

The chain carries TRBV27 and TRBJ2-2; the D gene is possibly TRBD1 (5 bases). The germline gives CDR1 MNHEY, CDR2 SMNVEV (reference sequence). This CDR3 has 14 residues. The ends were cut back, 9 bases at V and 5 bases at J, with 16 bases in the middle. CDR3 nucleotide sequence: TGTGCCAGTAAAAGGGCTGCAGGGACCGGGGAGCTGTTTTTT. Residues: CASKRAAGTGELFF.

The chain links TRBV2 to TRBJ1-2; TRBD1 agrees at 7 bases. Germline-derived CDR1 and CDR2 are SNHLY and FYNNEI. The ends lost 5 bases at V and 8 bases at J; junction bases unmatched: 8. CDR3 size: 13 residues. CDR3 protein: CASSPGTAFGYTF. CDR3 coding DNA: TGTGCCAGCAGTCCAGGGACAGCCTTCGGCTACACCTTC.

V usage is TRBV7-3 and J usage is TRBJ1-1, with TRBD1 matching 7 bases. The germline CDR1 and CDR2 sequences are SGHTA and FQGTGA. CDR3 length: 13 residues. The ends lost 5 bases at V and 5 bases at J; junction bases unmatched: 5. The CDR3 DNA reads TGTGCCAGCAGCGCTCAGGGGGGTACTGAAGCTTTCTTT. This codes for CASSAQGGTEAFF.

The chain recombines TRBV19 with TRBJ2-5; the match to TRBD2 covers 7 bases. Germline V gene data show CDR1 as LNHDA and CDR2 as SQIVND (reference sequence). V was clipped by 6 bases and J by 1 base; unmatched bases: 8. The CDR3 is 15 amino acids. CDR3 protein: CASRRSSGVQETQYF. The CDR3 bases are TGTGCCAGTAGACGGTCAAGCGGGGTCCAAGAGACCCAGTACTTC.

In its sample, this clone was seen once. V gene TRBV6-5 combines with J gene TRBJ2-5; 10 nucleotides align to TRBD2. J was trimmed by 4 bases and V by 1 base; bases with no gene match: 3. Germline-derived CDR1 and CDR2 are MNHEY and SVGAGI. The CDR3 has 15 amino acids. The CDR3 DNA sequence: TGTGCCAGCAGTTACTTAGCGGGAGGCAGAGAGACCCAGTACTTC. Amino acid sequence: CASSYLAGGRETQYF.

The CDR3 here is CASSLPASGYTDTQYF. As DNA, the CDR3 is TGTGCCAGCAGCTTGCCGGCTAGCGGATACACAGATACGCAGTATTTT. J is TRBJ2-3 and V is TRBV5-6, with 7 bases matching TRBD2. Per the germline V gene, CDR1 is SGHDT and CDR2 is YYEEEE. CDR3 size: 16 residues. The V and J ends lost 1 base and 2 bases, in that order; junction bases with no gene match: 7. Using reference TRBV5-6 and TRBJ2-3 for the parts outside the CDR3, the full variable domain is DAGVTQSPTHLIKTRGQQVTLRCSPKSGHDTVSWYQQALGQGPQFIFQYYEEEERQRGNFPDRFSGHQFPNYSSELNVNALLLGDSALYLCASSLPASGYTDTQYFGPGTRLTVL.

The chain recombines TRBV5-4 with TRBJ2-5; TRBD2 agrees at 7 bases. Trimming took 2 bases from V and 4 from J; bases not matched to a gene: 5. Germline loops: CDR1 SGHNT, CDR2 YYREEE (reference sequence). The CDR3 has 14 amino acids. The CDR3 here is CASSLRTRGETQYF. The CDR3 region has the DNA TGTGCCAGCAGCTTACGGACTAGAGGAGAGACCCAGTACTTC. Looking up the rest from reference TRBV5-4 and TRBJ2-5 gives the full variable domain: ETGVTQSPTHLIKTRGQQVTLRCSSQSGHNTVSWYQQALGQGPQFIFQYYREEENGRGNFPPRFSGLQFPNYSSELNVNALELDDSALYLCASSLRTRGETQYFGPGTRLLVL.

This clone came up a few times. This rearrangement joins TRBV24-1 to TRBJ2-7, with TRBD2 matching over 9 bases. With 2 bases clipped from V and 2 bases from J, the junction kept 6 bases outside the gene matches. Germline V CDR1 and CDR2: KGHDR, SFDVKD. The CDR3 is 16 residues long. CDR3 amino acids: CATSDSGTSRPYEQYF. CDR3 sequence (DNA): TGTGCCACCAGTGATTCCGGGACTAGCCGCCCCTACGAGCAGTACTTC.

There are many counts of this clone. The V gene is TRBV4-2, the J gene TRBJ2-2; TRBD2 might be the D (5 bases). The CDR3 totals 18 residues. The V gene lost 0 bases and the J gene lost 7 bases, with 21 bases spanning the gap. Germline values: CDR1 LGHNA, CDR2 YNFKEQ. CDR3 DNA: TGTGCCAGCAGCCAAGAGGCCCTAATAGGTGGGAGACACGGGGAGCTGTTTTTT. Translation: CASSQEALIGGRHGELFF.

The rearrangement joins TRBV11-2 to TRBJ2-1, with a tentative D call TRBD2 (6 bases). The V gene lost 3 bases and the J gene lost 3 bases, with 9 bases spanning the gap. The germline V gene encodes CDR1 SGHAT and CDR2 FQNNGV. The CDR3 is 14 residues long. The CDR3 sequence is CASSFGTLYNEQFF. DNA for the CDR3: TGTGCCAGCAGCTTCGGGACTCTCTACAATGAGCAGTTCTTC. Filled out from reference TRBV11-2 and TRBJ2-1, the complete variable domain reads EAGVAQSPRYKIIEKRQSVAFWCNPISGHATLYWYQQILGQGPKLLIQFQNNGVVDDSQLPKDRFSAERLKGVDSTLKIQPAKLEDSAVYLCASSFGTLYNEQFFGPGTRLTVL.

The rearrangement links TRBV19 to TRBJ1-5; D call uncertain. The CDR3 contains 15 residues. V was clipped by 1 base and J by 0 bases, with 7 bases between them. The V gene's germline CDR1 is LNHDA and CDR2 SQIVND (reference sequence). In DNA form, the CDR3 reads TGTGCCAGTAGTATAGTGGCGGTTAGCAATCAGCCCCAGCATTTT. Residues: CASSIVAVSNQPQHF.

The gene calls are TRBV5-6 and TRBJ1-3; 8 positions agree with TRBD1. The CDR3 extends over 17 amino acids. The V and J ends lost 0 bases and 0 bases, in that order; junction bases with no gene match: 5. Per the germline V gene, CDR1 is SGHDT and CDR2 is YYEEEE. CDR3 region: CASSLDLGQASGNTIYF. The CDR3 DNA sequence: TGTGCCAGCAGCTTGGATTTGGGACAGGCCTCTGGAAACACCATATATTTT.

The chain uses TRBV5-5 and TRBJ1-5; TRBD1 might be the D (5 bases). This CDR3 region has 14 residues. CDR1 SGHKS and CDR2 YYEKEE come from the germline V gene (reference sequence). V was cut by 3 bases and J by 3 bases, with 10 bases left in between. Here the CDR3 reads CASSSRQNNQPQHF. The CDR3 DNA is TGTGCCAGCAGCTCTCGACAGAACAATCAGCCCCAGCATTTT.

The V call is TRBV7-2, the J call TRBJ1-2; TRBD1 agrees at 7 bases. V gave up 5 bases and J gave up 2 bases; unmatched junction bases: 2. Germline V gene lookup returns CDR1 SGHTA and CDR2 FQGNSA. This CDR3 has 13 amino acids. The CDR3 protein is CASSQQGNYGYTF. DNA for the CDR3: TGTGCCAGCAGCCAACAGGGGAACTATGGCTACACCTTC.

This clone was found once. V is TRBV5-5 and J is TRBJ2-7; 7 nucleotides match TRBD2. V lost 1 base to trimming and J lost 8 bases; unmatched junction nucleotides: 15. The CDR3 totals 16 residues. Germline V gene sequence: CDR1 SGHKS, CDR2 YYEKEE (reference sequence). The CDR3 nucleotides are TGTGCCAGCAGCTTGTCCTTAGCGGGCCAATCGTCCCAGCAGTACTTC. It specifies CASSLSLAGQSSQQYF. Full variable domain (missing parts from reference TRBV5-5 and TRBJ2-7): DAGVTQSPTHLIKTRGQQVTLRCSPISGHKSVSWYQQVLGQGPQFIFQYYEKEERGRGNFPDRFSARQFPNYSSELNVNALLLGDSALYLCASSLSLAGQSSQQYFGPGTRLTVT.

The V and J genes are TRBV7-9 and TRBJ2-1; tentative D call: TRBD1 (5 bases). The V and J ends lost 0 bases and 3 bases respectively, with 18 bases between them. CDR1 is SEHNR, CDR2 FQNEAQ, per germline (reference sequence). The CDR3 runs 18 residues. The CDR3 here is CASSLATGTMGSYNEQFF. The CDR3 DNA reads as TGTGCCAGCAGCTTAGCAACAGGTACTATGGGCAGCTACAATGAGCAGTTCTTC.

The genes are TRBV2 and TRBJ1-2, with 8 bases fitting TRBD1. This CDR3 is built from 15 residues. The germline V gene encodes CDR1 SNHLY and CDR2 FYNNEI. V was clipped by 4 bases and J by 5 bases; unmatched bases: 9. CDR3 nucleotides: TGTGCCAGCAGTGCGACAGGGGTTGTTGTGTATGGCTACACCTTC. Encoded protein: CASSATGVVVYGYTF.

This chain joins TRBV6-2 or TRBV6-3 and TRBJ1-5, with 7 bases lining up with TRBD1. The trim removed 5 bases at V and 7 bases at J, leaving 11 bases unmatched. This CDR3 is 15 amino acids long. Germline CDR1 MNHEY, CDR2 SVGEGT. CDR3 DNA sequence: TGTGCCAGCAGTAACACCGACAGGGTTGAACAGCCCCAGCATTTT. Protein product: CASSNTDRVEQPQHF.

The chain employs TRBV4-3 and TRBJ1-2, with 10 positions matching TRBD1. CDR1 and CDR2 (germline): LGHNA, YSLEER. V lost 0 bases to trimming and J lost 4 bases; unmatched junction nucleotides: 8. This CDR3 comprises 17 residues. CDR3 nucleotide sequence: TGCGCCAGCAGCCAAGATATGCGGACAGGGGGGTTCTATGGCTACACCTTC. This gives the protein CASSQDMRTGGFYGYTF.

A single count supports this clone. The V call is TRBV6-2 or TRBV6-3, the J call TRBJ2-1, with TRBD2 as a possible D gene (5 bases). The CDR3 contains 20 residues. Trimming stripped 0 bases from V and 9 bases from J, with 30 bases between. Germline V gene data show CDR1 as MNHEY and CDR2 as SVGEGT. The CDR3 loop reads CASSYSKKVVLASDRGEQFF. The CDR3 coding sequence is TGTGCCAGCAGTTACTCGAAGAAGGTCGTCTTGGCTTCCGATCGGGGTGAGCAGTTCTTC.

This sequence joins TRBV7-2 and TRBJ1-3, with a possible D match to TRBD1 (6 bases). V gave up 1 base and J gave up 7 bases, with 11 bases separating them. Germline V gene data show CDR1 as SGHTA and CDR2 as FQGNSA. The CDR3 totals 14 residues. CDR3 in amino acids: CASSLGNRENTIYF. In DNA form, the CDR3 reads TGTGCCAGCAGCTTAGGAAACAGGGAGAACACCATATATTTT.

The chain joins TRBV10-2 to TRBJ1-1, with D tentatively TRBD1 (6 bases). V lost 6 bases and J 3 bases, leaving 14 bases between the germline ends. The CDR3 contains 14 residues. Per germline, CDR1 WSHSY and CDR2 SAAADI. This CDR3 reads CASSYQGWDTEAFF. The CDR3 nucleotides are TGCGCCAGCAGCTATCAGGGGTGGGACACTGAAGCTTTCTTT.

There are a few counts of this clone. V and J are TRBV9 and TRBJ2-1; maybe TRBD2 (6 bases). V was clipped by 5 bases and J by 6 bases, with 15 bases between them. Germline V CDR1 and CDR2: SGDLS, YYNGEE. The length of the CDR3 is 14 residues. CDR3 coding DNA: TGTGCCAGCAGTGGGGGGAGATCAATCAATGAGCAGTTCTTC. It specifies CASSGGRSINEQFF.

In its sample, this clone was seen once. J is TRBJ1-2 and V is TRBV5-1; possibly TRBD1 for D (6 bases). V was pared by 2 bases and J by 8 bases, with 13 bases between. CDR1 is SGHRS and CDR2 is YFSETQ in the germline V gene. The CDR3 is 13 amino acids. The CDR3 nucleotides are TGCGCCAGCAGCTTCACAGGGTCAGGAGGCTACACCTTC. Its protein is CASSFTGSGGYTF.